This is a list of T cell receptor beta chains from one sample in a study of cytotoxic CD8 clonotypes in ibrutinib-treated CLL. Only in-frame clones appear in the TCRdb table, and some are missing; sequencing was by immunoSEQ multiplex PCR. Of about 300,000 clones listed, 65% to 85% are singletons. The sequencing used PBMCs, collected at disease progression, from a patient treated with ibrutinib. The origin of the receptors is a human donor with chronic lymphocytic leukemia. CDR3s include the opening cysteine and the closing phenylalanine or tryptophan. Fields, in order: CDR3 DNA, CDR3 protein, J gene, D gene, V gene, clone size. A D gene is named only where the DNA matches it firmly. Where a row states a size, it is once, few, many or the class of an expanded clone; other rows omit it.

DNA: TGTGCCAGCAGCCCCCGGACTAGAATACCCACAGATACGCAGTATTTT
CDR3: CASSPRTRIPTDTQYF
J: TRBJ2-3
D: TRBD2
V: TRBV9
size: .

DNA: TGTGCCAGCAGTGACCCCATTCCCACCGACAGGGCCCCGGCCTATGGCTACACCTTC
CDR3: CASSDPIPTDRAPAYGYTF
J: TRBJ1-2
D: TRBD1
V: TRBV6-1
size: .

DNA: TGCGCCAGCAGTCACGGGACAGGGAGCCCTGAAGCTTTCTTT
CDR3: CASSHGTGSPEAFF
J: TRBJ1-1
D: TRBD1
V: TRBV23-1
size: once

DNA: TGTGCCAGCAGTTCTCCTAGCGGGAGGCTCACAGATACGCAGTATTTT
CDR3: CASSSPSGRLTDTQYF
J: TRBJ2-3
D: TRBD2
V: TRBV27
size: .

DNA: TGTGCCAGCAGCTCAAGGGGTGATACGCAGTATTTT
CDR3: CASSSRGDTQYF
J: TRBJ2-3
D: .
V: TRBV7-9
size: once

DNA: TGTGCCAGCAGAATACCGAGGGGGCGGACGAACTATGGCTACACCTTC
CDR3: CASRIPRGRTNYGYTF
J: TRBJ1-2
D: TRBD1
V: TRBV28
size: .

DNA: TGTGCCAGCAGCGCGGGACTAGCGGGACCCTACGAGCAGTACTTC
CDR3: CASSAGLAGPYEQYF
J: TRBJ2-7
D: TRBD2
V: TRBV5-4
size: .

DNA: TGTGCCAGCAGCCCAAGCCGGGACAGGGGAGCAGATACGCAGTATTTT
CDR3: CASSPSRDRGADTQYF
J: TRBJ2-3
D: TRBD1
V: TRBV7-9
size: .

DNA: TGTGCCAGCAGCTTAGGTTGGAGGGGTGGCTACACCTTC
CDR3: CASSLGWRGGYTF
J: TRBJ1-2
D: .
V: TRBV11-2
size: once

DNA: TGTGCCAGCAGCTGGGGACGGGGAAAAGAGACCCAGTACTTC
CDR3: CASSWGRGKETQYF
J: TRBJ2-5
D: .
V: TRBV5-4
size: once

DNA: TGTGCCAGCAGCTTAGGCCGGGGACTTCACGTAGATACGCAGTATTTT
CDR3: CASSLGRGLHVDTQYF
J: TRBJ2-3
D: .
V: TRBV13
size: .

DNA: TGTGCCAGCAGTCCCGAGGTATTCCACGAGCAGTACTTC
CDR3: CASSPEVFHEQYF
J: TRBJ2-7
D: .
V: TRBV14
size: once

DNA: TGTGCCAGCTCATCTCGACAGGGTTGGGCGGATACGCAGTATTTT
CDR3: CASSSRQGWADTQYF
J: TRBJ2-3
D: TRBD1
V: TRBV18
size: .

DNA: TGTGCCAGCCAGGGGAGGACAGATACGCAGTATTTT
CDR3: CASQGRTDTQYF
J: TRBJ2-3
D: .
V: TRBV7-8
size: .

DNA: TGTGCCAGTAGACTAGTCTCTTTCCAAATCCTCGCCGGGGAGCTGTTTTTT
CDR3: CASRLVSFQILAGELFF
J: TRBJ2-2
D: .
V: TRBV19
size: once

DNA: TGCGCCAGCAGCCAAGCCCCGGGACTAGCCCACGAGCAGTACTTC
CDR3: CASSQAPGLAHEQYF
J: TRBJ2-7
D: TRBD2
V: TRBV4-3
size: few

DNA: TGCGCCAGCAGCCCTCAACCCACAGGGGTGGGAAACATTCAGTACTTC
CDR3: CASSPQPTGVGNIQYF
J: TRBJ2-4
D: TRBD1
V: TRBV5-1
size: few

DNA: TGTGCCAGCAGCTCTACATTGATGGGCAATCAGCCCCAGCATTTT
CDR3: CASSSTLMGNQPQHF
J: TRBJ1-5
D: .
V: TRBV6-5
size: once

DNA: TGTGCCAGCAGTTACGTGCAGGACAGAGAAGCTTTCTTT
CDR3: CASSYVQDREAFF
J: TRBJ1-1
D: .
V: TRBV6-5
size: many

DNA: TGTGCCAGCAACCGACTAGCGGGAGTAAGGGAGCTGTTTTTT
CDR3: CASNRLAGVRELFF
J: TRBJ2-2
D: TRBD2
V: TRBV7-2
size: .

DNA: TGTGCCAGCACCCACAGCGCACTGAGCTATGGCTACACCTTC
CDR3: CASTHSALSYGYTF
J: TRBJ1-2
D: .
V: TRBV28
size: .

DNA: TGCGCCAGCAGTGACGGACACCTCTACGAGCAGTACTTC
CDR3: CASSDGHLYEQYF
J: TRBJ2-7
D: .
V: TRBV10-2
size: .

DNA: TGTGCCAGCAGCTTAGATTGGGGGCATGGCGGGGAGCTGTTTTTT
CDR3: CASSLDWGHGGELFF
J: TRBJ2-2
D: .
V: TRBV11-2
size: .